Here is one TCR beta chain with its context. Which antigen it targets is not known. No base quality information exists; no much larger clone differs at one position. The data derive from a study of blood T cell repertoires in COVID-19 (dated by TCRdb to the early 2020s). Background on the whole study: Samples covering the acute and convalescent phases of COVID-19 were provided by collaborators in the United States, Italy and Spain. The prospective study material was composed of cDNA or gDNA derived from T cells, B-cell-depleted T cells, or PBMCs. Where available, HLA class I and class II types were obtained from metadata supplied by the sample provider rather than from assay-based typing. The samples were drawn from two sources: the first 160 participants of the ongoing ImmuneRACE study, and over 950 subjects contributed by 6 global collaborators. The repertoires were released in a freely available public database meant as a resource for research on the immune response to SARS-CoV-2. Subjects who had been exposed to COVID-19, were actively infected with it, or had recovered from it provided the deeply sampled blood TCRbeta repertoires that made up the dataset. Nearly every sample came with metadata listing a de-identified subject ID, COVID-19 status, age in years and sex.

The research as a whole found: Clinical and demographic metadata were provided uncurated, with the amount varying by source and participant.

The junction shows trimming of 3 bases on V and 5 bases on J, and the gene matches do not reach 6 bases of it. CDR1 and CDR2 (SEHNR, FQNEAQ) derive from the germline V gene (reference sequence). There are 14 amino acids in the CDR3, from cysteine to phenylalanine inclusive. Only the CDR3 DNA stays, 42 bases, in frame from base 1. Whole blood was collected in K2EDTA tubes by collaborating institutions according to the institutions' own protocols. For TCRbeta analysis, collaborators shipped samples as frozen whole blood, isolated PBMCs, or DNA extracted from either of those sample types. The immunoSEQ Assay, a bias-controlled multiplex PCR, was used to amplify TCRbeta CDR3 regions from genomic DNA. In the source study's methods: Within the assay, amplification of reference gene primers was used to estimate how many nucleated cells each sample contained. Sequence reads were collapsed and filtered to measure the absolute abundance of every unique TCRbeta CDR3 rearrangement. Productive Simpson clonality was computed per sample as the square root of Simpson's diversity index over productive rearrangements. Imported from immuneACCESS, the table was reduced by TCRdb to in-frame sequences with V and J called. These copies leave out some clones; in studies compared against another copy, an unresolved V gene accounts for under half, and the cause of the remainder is not known. That table furnishes V, J and clone size, whereas the DNA furnished D and trimming. Here the sample has about 50,000 clones; 75% to 85% occur a single time. The top ten clonotypes cover over 15% of the sample.

The chain joins TRBV7-9 to TRBJ1-1; TRBD1 lines up with 7 middle nucleotides. Material for sequencing was peripheral blood. The clonotype comes from a man in his forties with acute or convalescent COVID-19. The nucleotides are TGTGCCAGCAGCTTTGTGGCAGGGGGAACTGAAGCTTTCTTT. Its translation reads: CASSFVAGGTEAFF.